These T cell receptor beta chains were read from a single sample in a study of T cells in Graves' hyperthyroidism and ophthalmopathy. From the multiplex PCR reads, TCRdb called clonotypes with MiXCR, one entry per CDR3 protein. The sample has hundreds of thousands of distinct CDR3 sequences; about 14% are singletons. Sequencing was performed on blood. The receptors stem from a woman under 30 with Graves' hyperthyroidism. The CDR3 runs from the conserved cysteine through the conserved F or W. Fields, in order: V gene, clone size, D gene, J gene, CDR3 protein, CDR3 DNA. The D gene is left open where the match is weak. Rows may omit the clone size; those that give it use once, few, many or a size class.

TRBV29-1,many,TRBD2,TRBJ2-5,CSARGLAGDLPGETQYF,TGCAGCGCGAGGGGACTAGCGGGAGACTTGCCGGGGGAGACCCAGTACTTC
TRBV5-1,NA,NA,TRBJ2-5,CASSFIVGGLWETQYF,TGCGCCAGCAGCTTTATCGTCGGGGGGCTTTGGGAGACCCAGTACTTC
TRBV13,many,TRBD2,TRBJ2-3,CASSSAGTGGSYTQYF,TGTGCCAGCAGCTCCGCCGGGACTGGCGGGAGTTATACGCAGTATTTT
TRBV27,NA,TRBD1,TRBJ1-4,CASSLSTGGGKLFF,TGTGCCAGCAGTTTATCAACAGGGGGGGGAAAACTGTTTTTT
TRBV20-1,NA,TRBD1,TRBJ1-5,CSALTGGSQPQHF,TGCAGTGCTCTTACAGGGGGGAGTCAGCCCCAGCATTTT
TRBV7-2,many,TRBD2,TRBJ2-7,CASIPRAGTSYEQYF,TGTGCCAGCATCCCACGAGCGGGGACCTCCTACGAGCAGTACTTC
TRBV6-2/TRBV6-3,NA,TRBD2,TRBJ2-7,CASSKAPGLAGALSYEQYF,TGTGCCAGCAGTAAAGCACCGGGACTAGCGGGAGCATTATCCTACGAGCAGTACTTC
TRBV18,many,TRBD1,TRBJ2-2,CASSPLTGSDGELFF,TGTGCCAGCTCACCACTGACAGGGTCTGACGGGGAGCTGTTTTTT
TRBV12-3/TRBV12-4,many,TRBD1,TRBJ1-5,CASRAGQVNSNQPQHF,TGTGCCAGCAGGGCGGGACAGGTTAATAGCAATCAGCCCCAGCATTTT
TRBV30,many,NA,TRBJ2-7,CAWSLGSTYEQYF,TGTGCCTGGTCGCTGGGGTCGACCTACGAGCAGTACTTC
TRBV7-2,NA,NA,TRBJ2-2,CASGQDRRLGTGELFF,TGCGCCAGCGGCCAAGATCGGAGACTGGGCACCGGGGAGCTGTTTTTT
TRBV6-1,NA,TRBD1,TRBJ2-7,CASSVYGQGGPTYEQYF,TGTGCCAGCAGTGTCTACGGACAGGGAGGTCCTACCTACGAGCAGTACTTC
TRBV11-2,many,NA,TRBJ1-2,CASSMGGGPPDYGYTF,TGTGCCAGCAGCATGGGTGGCGGACCGCCCGACTATGGCTACACCTTC
TRBV2,many,NA,TRBJ2-2,CASSEVPGNTGELFF,TGTGCCAGCAGTGAAGTCCCCGGGAACACCGGGGAGCTGTTTTTT
TRBV30,many,TRBD2,TRBJ2-5,CAWNLAGNQETQYF,TGTGCCTGGAATCTAGCGGGGAACCAAGAGACCCAGTACTTC
TRBV7-9,many,NA,TRBJ2-1,CASSIRGTEQFF,TGTGCCAGCAGCATTCGGGGGACTGAGCAGTTCTTC
TRBV27,NA,TRBD2,TRBJ2-7,CARPSGRYLRHEQYF,TGTGCCAGACCTAGCGGGAGATATCTCCGCCACGAGCAGTACTTC
TRBV20-1,many,TRBD1,TRBJ1-1,CSARSIEGQGVPFTEAFF,TGCAGTGCTAGGTCCATCGAAGGACAGGGGGTTCCTTTCACTGAAGCTTTCTTT
TRBV5-1,many,TRBD2,TRBJ2-2,CASSLIAGSGTGELFF,TGCGCCAGCAGCTTAATAGCGGGAAGCGGAACCGGGGAGCTGTTTTTT
TRBV29-1,NA,NA,TRBJ1-1,CSVAPGGASTEAFF,TGCAGCGTTGCCCCCGGGGGCGCTTCCACTGAAGCTTTCTTT
TRBV7-3,NA,TRBD2,TRBJ2-1,CASRAGGPGYNEQFF,TGTGCCAGCAGAGCGGGAGGGCCGGGGTACAATGAGCAGTTCTTC
TRBV20-1,many,TRBD2,TRBJ2-3,CSVSGRLTDTQYF,TGCAGTGTCAGCGGGAGACTTACAGATACGCAGTATTTT
TRBV7-2,NA,TRBD1,TRBJ1-2,CASSPLTGRDGYTF,TGTGCCAGCAGCCCCTTGACAGGGAGGGATGGCTACACCTTC
TRBV29-1,few,NA,TRBJ2-5,CSVRGRQSIREETQYF,TGCAGCGTTCGCGGACGTCAATCGATACGTGAAGAGACCCAGTACTTC
TRBV14,many,NA,TRBJ1-1,CASSQGAEMRAFF,TGTGCCAGCAGCCAAGGTGCCGAGATGCGAGCTTTCTTT
TRBV6-2/TRBV6-3,few,NA,TRBJ1-1,CASRDYLNTEAFF,TGTGCCAGCAGAGATTACTTGAACACTGAAGCTTTCTTT
TRBV2,NA,NA,TRBJ1-3,CASRTQGSGNTIYF,TGTGCCAGCAGAACCCAGGGGTCCGGAAACACCATATATTTT
TRBV4-2,NA,NA,TRBJ2-7,CASSQGGIEQYF,TGTGCCAGCAGCCAAGGGGGAATCGAGCAGTACTTC
TRBV24-1,few,NA,TRBJ2-7,CATMKSPPSEEQYF,TGTGCCACCATGAAGTCCCCCCCTTCGGAAGAGCAGTACTTC
TRBV4-1,many,NA,TRBJ2-7,CASSQGIGSNYEQYF,TGCGCCAGCAGCCAAGGCATCGGATCTAACTACGAGCAGTACTTC
TRBV7-9,many,NA,TRBJ2-3,CASSLGSGSTDTQYF,TGTGCCAGCAGCTTAGGGTCCGGTAGCACAGATACGCAGTATTTT
TRBV12-3/TRBV12-4,many,TRBD1,TRBJ1-5,CASRPTGEFQPQHF,TGTGCCAGCAGGCCTACAGGGGAATTTCAGCCCCAGCATTTT
TRBV29-1,NA,TRBD2,TRBJ2-1,CSVWRGAYNEQFF,TGCAGCGTGTGGCGGGGGGCCTACAATGAGCAGTTCTTC
TRBV11-2,NA,NA,TRBJ2-1,CASSLDFGTSRYNGQFF,TGTGCCAGCAGCTTAGATTTCGGAACTAGCAGATACAATGGGCAGTTCTTC
TRBV25-1,many,NA,TRBJ2-7,CASSEGGTSYEQYF,TGTGCCAGCAGTGAAGGCGGGACATCTTACGAGCAGTACTTC
TRBV20-1,many,NA,TRBJ2-3,CSARGTANRDTQYF,TGCAGTGCTAGAGGCACAGCAAACAGGGATACGCAGTATTTT
TRBV7-9,NA,TRBD1,TRBJ2-1,CAGSLGYGQGAYEQFF,TGTGCCGGCAGCTTGGGGTACGGACAGGGGGCGTATGAGCAGTTCTTC
TRBV4-1,NA,NA,TRBJ1-3,CASSQPSNSGNTIYF,TGCGCCAGCAGCCAACCAAGCAACTCTGGAAACACCATATATTTT
TRBV12-3/TRBV12-4,NA,NA,TRBJ2-6,CASRPGQPPGANVLTF,TGTGCCAGCAGGCCAGGACAGCCGCCTGGGGCCAACGTCCTGACTTTC
TRBV4-1,many,TRBD2,TRBJ2-7,CASSQVERGAYEQYF,TGCGCCAGCAGCCAAGTAGAGCGGGGGGCCTACGAGCAGTACTTC
TRBV7-2,NA,NA,TRBJ1-6,CASSYDRQEWSPLHF,TGTGCCAGCAGCTATGACCGACAGGAATGGTCACCCCTCCACTTT
TRBV12-3/TRBV12-4,many,TRBD2,TRBJ2-5,CASSSSGLAAVEETQYF,TGTGCCAGCAGTTCTAGCGGACTAGCCGCAGTCGAAGAGACCCAGTACTTC
TRBV27,many,TRBD1,TRBJ2-7,CASSLGRGTEQYF,TGTGCCAGCAGTTTAGGCAGGGGGACCGAGCAGTACTTC
TRBV20-1,NA,NA,TRBJ2-1,CSASPPLVNEQFF,TGCAGTGCTAGCCCACCCCTAGTCAATGAGCAGTTCTTC
TRBV27,many,NA,TRBJ2-3,CASSLRAVDTQYF,TGTGCCAGCAGTTTACGGGCGGTAGATACGCAGTATTTT
TRBV5-5,NA,TRBD1,TRBJ1-2,CASSLGTGNFYGYTF,TGTGCCAGCAGCTTGGGGACAGGGAACTTCTATGGCTACACCTTC
TRBV3-1,many,NA,TRBJ2-7,CASSQPWAGVHEQYF,TGTGCCAGCAGCCAACCTTGGGCAGGGGTCCACGAGCAGTACTTC
TRBV9,many,NA,TRBJ2-1,CASSVGVGLNEQFF,TGTGCCAGCAGCGTAGGGGTAGGACTCAATGAGCAGTTCTTC
TRBV6-2/TRBV6-3,many,NA,TRBJ2-5,CASSSYGPARETQYF,TGTGCCAGCAGTTCCTACGGACCGGCGCGGGAGACCCAGTACTTC
TRBV4-1,many,NA,TRBJ2-7,CASSQAHTAAYEQYF,TGCGCCAGCAGCCAGGCCCATACCGCCGCCTACGAGCAGTACTTC
TRBV28,NA,NA,TRBJ2-6,CASSLWGERDSGANVLTF,TGTGCCAGCAGTTTATGGGGGGAGAGGGACTCTGGGGCCAACGTCCTGACTTTC
TRBV20-1,few,NA,TRBJ1-2,CSAREPVNYGYTF,TGCAGTGCTAGAGAACCGGTGAACTATGGCTACACCTTC